This is a list of T cell receptor beta chains from one sample in a study of blood T cells in healthy people across ages. TCRdb fed the 5' RACE reads into MiXCR, producing one record per CDR3 protein. This table has around 1,500,000 distinct CDR3 sequences, 42% appearing once. The sample was blood. The receptors here all came from a woman younger than 35 in good health. Both conserved end residues are part of each CDR3. A D gene is named only where the DNA matches it firmly. Clone sizes are given selectively: once, few, many, or a class where the clone is expanded.

v_gene,d_gene,abundance,j_gene,CDR3nt,CDR3aa
TRBV27,.,.,TRBJ1-6,TGTGCCAGATCGGTCCACAGGGAAAATTCACCCCTCCACTTT,CARSVHRENSPLHF
TRBV29-1,TRBD1,.,TRBJ2-1,TGCAGCGTTGAAGATCTTATCTCGGGACAGGTCTACAATGAGCAGTTCTTC,CSVEDLISGQVYNEQFF
TRBV20-1,.,many,TRBJ2-1,TGCAGTGCTTCCCACCCGACCAATGAGCAGTTCTTC,CSASHPTNEQFF
TRBV2,.,.,TRBJ2-5,TGTGCCAGCATGCCCTCTAGCGCGGAGACCCAGTACTTC,CASMPSSAETQYF
TRBV2,.,.,TRBJ2-1,TGTGCCAGCAGTGAGTGGGGGAGGTTCGGGAATGAGCAGTTCTTC,CASSEWGRFGNEQFF
TRBV5-1,.,once,TRBJ1-2,TGCGCCAGCAGCCGCGCAGGGGATGGCTATGGCTACACCTTC,CASSRAGDGYGYTF
TRBV7-9,TRBD1,.,TRBJ1-4,TGTGCCAGCAGCTTAGCGGGCAGGGGGCGCGAATCTGAAAAACTGTTTTTT,CASSLAGRGRESEKLFF
TRBV4-1,.,.,TRBJ1-5,TGCGCCAGCAGCCCTGACACAGGGAGCGCTTATAGCAATCAGCCCCAGCATTTT,CASSPDTGSAYSNQPQHF
TRBV13,TRBD1,.,TRBJ1-6,TGTGCCAGCAGCTCGTCAGGGGGTTTAGGTTCACCCCTCCACTTT,CASSSSGGLGSPLHF
TRBV6-6,.,.,TRBJ2-3,TGTGCCAGCAGTTACCTGGCAGCTAGCAGAGATACGCAGTATTTT,CASSYLAASRDTQYF
TRBV27,TRBD2,few,TRBJ2-7,TGTGCCAGCGCCGGCGGGGGGGCCTACGAGCAGTACTTC,CASAGGGAYEQYF
TRBV13,.,.,TRBJ2-3,TGTGCCAGCAGCTTTGGTTCCGGGAGTTACACAGATACGCAGTATTTT,CASSFGSGSYTDTQYF
TRBV7-8,TRBD1,.,TRBJ2-6,TGTGCCAGCAGCTACGGACAGGGGAAGGCCAACGTCCTGACTTTC,CASSYGQGKANVLTF
TRBV10-3,TRBD2,.,TRBJ2-7,TGTGCCATCAGTGTTGGCCTAGCGGGCTGCGAGCAGTACTTC,CAISVGLAGCEQYF
TRBV20-1,.,.,TRBJ2-7,TGCAGTGCTAGAGATCTTGGAGCGCCTACCTACAATGAGCAGTACTTC,CSARDLGAPTYNEQYF
TRBV6-1,.,.,TRBJ1-1,TGTGCCAGCAGTCCCTCGGTTACCACTGAAGCTTTCTTT,CASSPSVTTEAFF
TRBV5-1,.,.,TRBJ2-2,TGCGCCAGCAGCTTGGATAGGGTAACTACCGGGGAGCTGTTTTTT,CASSLDRVTTGELFF
TRBV7-8,TRBD2,few,TRBJ2-1,TGTGCCAGCAGCTTATCTCAGAGCGGGACCTCCTACAATGAGCAGTTCTTC,CASSLSQSGTSYNEQFF
TRBV14,.,.,TRBJ1-1,TGTGCCAGCGGGTCGGAGCACACTGAAGCTTTCTTT,CASGSEHTEAFF
TRBV20-1,TRBD2,few,TRBJ2-7,TGCAGTGCTAGAGATTTCCCTCTAGCGGGGTTTTGGTACGAGCAGTACTTC,CSARDFPLAGFWYEQYF
TRBV4-1,.,few,TRBJ1-2,TGCGCCAGCAGCCAAGATCCCGGACGAGGCACCTTC,CASSQDPGRGTF
TRBV18,.,.,TRBJ2-3,TGTGCCAGCTCACCTCGGTATCCCTGGGATACGCAGTATTTT,CASSPRYPWDTQYF
TRBV20-1,.,.,TRBJ1-2,TGCAGTGCTTTGGACAGCTCAAAGACCTATGGCTACACCTTC,CSALDSSKTYGYTF
TRBV6-2/TRBV6-3,TRBD1,.,TRBJ2-7,TGTGCCAGCAGTTACCTTACAGGGGGCCCACTTTCCTACGAGCAGTACTTC,CASSYLTGGPLSYEQYF
TRBV6-6,.,.,TRBJ1-1,TGTGCCAGCAGGACACAGGGAGGAGGTCCTTTCTTT,CASRTQGGGPFF
TRBV12-3/TRBV12-4,TRBD1,.,TRBJ2-3,TGTGCCAGCAGACCACAGGGGGCTCTAACAGATACGCAGTATTTT,CASRPQGALTDTQYF
TRBV7-9,.,.,TRBJ1-1,TGTGCCAGCAGCTTAGCGGTGGGAGAAGCTTTCTTT,CASSLAVGEAFF
TRBV25-1,TRBD2,.,TRBJ2-5,TGTGCCAGCAGTGATTCGGCTAGCGGGAATGAGCAGTACTTC,CASSDSASGNEQYF
TRBV30,TRBD1,.,TRBJ1-2,TGCGCCTGGAGTGAGGGGGCACAGACTTATGGCAACACCTTC,CAWSEGAQTYGNTF
TRBV7-3,.,few,TRBJ2-7,TGTGCCTTCTCAAAGCCCGACGGTGCGGACAGCGAGCAGTACTTC,CAFSKPDGADSEQYF
TRBV20-1,.,few,TRBJ2-5,TGCAGTGCTAGAGCAGCCCGGACTAACCTAGAGACCCAGTACTTC,CSARAARTNLETQYF
TRBV7-2,TRBD2,.,TRBJ2-3,TGTGCCAGCAGCTTTAGCGGGAGGGGTACAGATACGCAGTATTTT,CASSFSGRGTDTQYF
TRBV5-1,.,few,TRBJ2-2,TGCGCCGGACGGTTGGGGCCCAACACCGGGGAGCTGTTTTTT,CAGRLGPNTGELFF
TRBV28,.,few,TRBJ2-1,TGTGCCAGCAGTAGGGCGTACAATGAGCAGTTCTTC,CASSRAYNEQFF
TRBV20-1,.,.,TRBJ2-7,TGCAGTGCTAGAGATTGGGCGCCCTACGAGCAGTACTTC,CSARDWAPYEQYF
TRBV12-3/TRBV12-4,.,few,TRBJ1-6,TGTGCCAGCAGTTACGGCCGCTCCTATAATTCGCCCCCCCACTTT,CASSYGRSYNSPPHF
TRBV20-1,TRBD1,.,TRBJ2-2,TGCAGTGCTGCGGGGCCGACAGGGGCGAACACCGGGGAGCTGTTTTTT,CSAAGPTGANTGELFF
TRBV30,.,.,TRBJ1-5,TGTGCCTGGAGCCCGTCGTATGGGGGTCAGCCCCAGCATTTT,CAWSPSYGGQPQHF
TRBV4-1,TRBD1,.,TRBJ1-5,TGCGCCAGCAGCCAAGATTTCGAGACAGGGGGCGTCGGGCAGCCCCAGCATTTT,CASSQDFETGGVGQPQHF
TRBV14,.,.,TRBJ1-2,TGTGCCAGCAGCGAACAGGACTTGGTCTATGGCTACACCTTC,CASSEQDLVYGYTF
TRBV3-1,.,few,TRBJ2-5,TGTGCCAGTCCCCTCTTTACGGGACACCTGGGAGAGACCCAGTACTTC,CASPLFTGHLGETQYF
TRBV28,.,.,TRBJ1-1,TGTGCCAGCACCGGACCGAACACTGAAGCTTTCTTT,CASTGPNTEAFF
TRBV3-1,.,.,TRBJ2-2,TGTGCCAGCAGCCGACCTTCCACCGGGGAGCTGTTTTTT,CASSRPSTGELFF
TRBV6-5,.,few,TRBJ2-1,TGTGCCAGCAGTTACTCGATAGTGGCAAACAATGAGCAGTTCTTC,CASSYSIVANNEQFF
TRBV5-1,.,once,TRBJ2-1,TGCGCCAGCAGTTTGAATGGGCGTTTCGCGGTTTTTGGGAACGAGCAGTTCTTC,CASSLNGRFAVFGNEQFF
TRBV6-5,.,.,TRBJ2-7,TGTGCCAGCAGTACCGGGACGGCCGCCTACAATGAGCAGTACTTC,CASSTGTAAYNEQYF
TRBV9,.,.,TRBJ2-5,TGTGCCAGCAGCTCAGGTGCACAGCTTGGTCCGTTGTACTTC,CASSSGAQLGPLYF
TRBV5-5,.,.,TRBJ1-1,TGTGCCAGCAGCCCGGGACCCTTGGACATTGAAGCTTTCTTT,CASSPGPLDIEAFF
TRBV5-1,TRBD2,few,TRBJ2-1,TGCGCCAGCAGCTTGGGTCCGACTAGCGGGGGTTACAATGAGCAGTTCTTC,CASSLGPTSGGYNEQFF
TRBV7-9,TRBD1,.,TRBJ1-2,TGTGCCAGCAGTGACGGAACAGGGGGCGGGAACTATGGCTACACCTTC,CASSDGTGGGNYGYTF
TRBV12-3/TRBV12-4,TRBD1,.,TRBJ2-1,TGTGCCAGCAGTCGTGACAGGGGTCAGCTCAATGAGCAGTTCTTC,CASSRDRGQLNEQFF
TRBV20-1,.,few,TRBJ2-3,TGCAGTGCTAGAGATGGTGGCCTAGCGAGTTACACAGATACGCAGTATTTT,CSARDGGLASYTDTQYF